This record looks at one T cell receptor (beta chain) sequence and its context. This entry comes from a study of blood T cell repertoires in COVID-19. Study background: Collection of acute and convalescent COVID-19 samples took place in the United States, Italy and Spain. From T cells, B-cell-depleted T cells, or PBMCs came the material, which was cDNA or gDNA.

In the original workflow: Using reference gene primer amplification, nucleated cell counts were estimated. The table came from immunoSEQ multiplex PCR; TCRdb's copy has only in-frame clones and leaves some out. V, J and clone size were drawn from that table, and D and trimming were deduced from the DNA. Here the sample spans roughly 80,000 clones, around 80% being singletons. Trimming left V 7 bases short and J 1 base short, with 13 bases between. The CDR3 consists of 14 residues. Per the germline V gene, CDR1 is MNHEY and CDR2 is SVGAGI. The sample was peripheral blood. The source of this sequence is a human donor in a cohort sampled during active COVID-19. V gene TRBV6-5 combines with J gene TRBJ2-5; D perhaps matches TRBD1 (7 bases). Here the CDR3 reads CASMRGDSQETQYF. CDR3 DNA: TGTGCCAGCATGAGGGGGGACAGCCAAGAGACCCAGTACTTC.